These 23 T cell receptor beta chains came from one sample sequenced in a study of cytomegalovirus exposure and HLA in healthy donors. The PCR made use of 60 Vbeta and 13 Jbeta primers. Assay: immunoSEQ multiplex PCR; the TCRdb copy retains only in-frame clones and omits some. The sample holds 90,000 or so clones; about four fifths are singletons and the top ten take 3.8%. The specimen was PBMCs. The receptors were gathered from a man aged 45-65 years in good health and CMV-seronegative.

The chain has TRBV19 and TRBJ1-2, with 9 bases aligning to TRBD1. The CDR3 runs 15 residues. Germline CDR1 LNHDA, CDR2 SQIVND (reference sequence). V was pared by 5 bases and J by 2 bases, with 6 bases of the junction left unmatched. CDR3: CASSPWTGANYGYTF. As DNA, the CDR3 is TGTGCCAGTAGTCCCTGGACAGGGGCGAACTATGGCTACACCTTC.

CDR3: CASSRNRQGAYNEQFF. The CDR3 DNA reads TGTGCCAGCAGCCGAAATAGACAGGGGGCCTACAATGAGCAGTTCTTC. The chain joins TRBV14 to TRBJ2-1; 9 positions agree with TRBD1. Germline V gene sequence: CDR1 SGHDN, CDR2 FVKESK. With V trimmed by 4 bases and J by 2 bases, 6 bases remained unmatched. The CDR3 covers 16 residues.

This chain uses TRBV19 with TRBJ2-1; 10 positions agree with TRBD2. With V trimmed by 11 bases and J by 7 bases, 8 bases remained unmatched. The CDR3 covers 13 residues. Germline V gives CDR1 LNHDA, CDR2 SQIVND (reference sequence). This chain's CDR3 is CASGLADFNEQFF. The CDR3 DNA is TGTGCCTCAGGACTAGCGGACTTTAATGAGCAGTTCTTC.

The CDR3 is CASSSRDSNHF. The CDR3 DNA follows: TGTGCCAGCAGTTCCCGGGACTCTAACCATTTT. V is TRBV6-6 and J is TRBJ1-5, with a tentative D call TRBD1 (5 bases). Trimming took 4 bases from V and 16 from J, leaving 14 bases between them. This CDR3 is built from 11 residues. The germline gives CDR1 MNHNY, CDR2 SVGAGI (reference sequence).

The V and J genes are TRBV13 and TRBJ2-2; 9 nucleotides line up with TRBD1. The ends lost 9 bases at V and 1 base at J; junction bases unmatched: 3. Germline V gene sequence: CDR1 PRHDT, CDR2 FYEKMQ (reference sequence). The CDR3 has 14 residues. The CDR3 protein is CASRGQGNTGELFF. CDR3 nucleotides: TGTGCCAGTAGGGGACAGGGGAACACCGGGGAGCTGTTTTTT.

V gene TRBV29-1 combines with J gene TRBJ2-1; 8 bases agree with TRBD2. The CDR3 totals 15 residues. Germline V gives CDR1 SQVTM, CDR2 ANQGSEA. V shed 7 bases, J shed 3 bases, and the junction held 11 bases outside the gene matches. The CDR3 DNA sequence: TGCAGCGGGCGGGGGATAGCGGGAAACTACAATGAGCAGTTCTTC. Protein sequence: CSGRGIAGNYNEQFF.

This clone was seen a few times. The chain is built from TRBV6-1 and TRBJ2-7, with 9 bases identical to TRBD1. Germline loops: CDR1 MNHNS, CDR2 SASEGT. The CDR3 is made up of 19 amino acids. Trimming cost V 1 base and J 6 bases; bases outside gene matches: 19. The CDR3 coding sequence is TGTGCCAGCAGTGAAGAAGAGGGTGGTCGTGGGACAGGGACTCGCGAGCAGTACTTC. The encoded protein is CASSEEEGGRGTGTREQYF.

The chain is built from TRBV29-1 and TRBJ2-1, with D perhaps TRBD2 (6 bases). Germline CDR1 is SQVTM and CDR2 is ANQGSEA. This CDR3 is built from 13 residues. Trimming shortened V by 4 bases and J by 0 bases, and 7 bases separated the two germline ends. The CDR3: CSVARDSYNEQFF. The CDR3 DNA reads as TGCAGCGTTGCGCGGGACTCCTACAATGAGCAGTTCTTC.

This clone appeared a few times. The chain joins TRBV2 to TRBJ1-5; D call uncertain. Germline lookup yields CDR1 SNHLY and CDR2 FYNNEI. The CDR3 extends over 13 amino acids. V gave up 7 bases and J gave up 2 bases, with 9 bases separating them. The CDR3 spells CASKRVGNQPQHF. CDR3 in DNA: TGTGCCAGCAAGAGGGTGGGCAATCAGCCCCAGCATTTT.

The chain carries TRBV19 and TRBJ2-5, with 9 bases matching TRBD1. The DNA matches TRBJ2-7 better at its end, which makes the J call doubtful. Germline CDR1 reads LNHDA; CDR2 reads SQIVND (reference sequence). The CDR3 is made up of 16 amino acids. As DNA, the CDR3 is TGTGCCAGTAGTCCTAAGGGACAGGGCGCCACCTACGAGCAGTACTTC. It encodes CASSPKGQGATYEQYF.

V and J are TRBV28 and TRBJ1-2, with D maybe TRBD1 (5 bases). The CDR3 covers 14 residues. Germline CDR1 MDHEN, CDR2 SYDVKM. V lost 6 bases and J lost 4, with 15 bases in between. In DNA form, the CDR3 reads TGTGCCAGCAGGGGACGGGGGGAGGTCTATGGCTACACCTTC. It specifies CASRGRGEVYGYTF.

The rearrangement links TRBV7-2 to TRBJ2-1; 10 bases fit TRBD2. Germline V CDR1 and CDR2: SGHTA, FQGNSA. The CDR3 sequence is 15 residues long. Trimming removed 5 bases from V and 4 bases from J; junction bases left unmatched: 5. CDR3 sequence reads: CASSVTSGAYNEQFF. CDR3 DNA sequence: TGTGCCAGCAGCGTCACTAGCGGGGCTTACAATGAGCAGTTCTTC.

The chain joins TRBV7-3 to TRBJ2-2; TRBD2 matches 8 bases. Losses at the gene ends were 7 bases for V and 7 bases for J; bases not matched to a gene: 11. Germline V CDR1 and CDR2: SGHTA, FQGTGA. CDR3 length: 15 amino acids. Here the CDR3 DNA reads TGTGCCAGCACTCCCACGGGGGGGGACGGCGGGGAGCTGTTTTTT. Residues: CASTPTGGDGGELFF.

This clone was counted a few times. The V call is TRBV5-4, the J call TRBJ1-3; the match to TRBD1 covers 7 bases. This CDR3 is 17 amino acids long. With V trimmed by 5 bases and J by 0 bases, 11 bases remained unmatched. Germline CDR1 is SGHNT and CDR2 is YYREEE (reference sequence). In nucleotides, the CDR3 is TGTGCCAGCAGTCCAGGGGGGAGCGGCAACTCTGGAAACACCATATATTTT. Amino acids: CASSPGGSGNSGNTIYF.

V gene TRBV28 combines with J gene TRBJ1-4; 9 bases map to TRBD1. Germline loops: CDR1 MDHEN, CDR2 SYDVKM. CDR3 length equals 14 residues. V shed 8 bases, J shed 8 bases, and the junction held 9 bases outside the gene matches. The CDR3 sequence is CASSPGQGREKLFF. Here the CDR3 DNA reads TGTGCCAGCTCCCCGGGACAGGGACGGGAAAAACTGTTTTTT.

This rearrangement joins TRBV10-3 to TRBJ1-3, with 10 bases matching TRBD1. Germline CDR1 ENHRY, CDR2 SYGVKD. Trimming took 11 bases from V and 4 from J; bases not matched to a gene: 14. There are 16 residues in the CDR3. CDR3 sequence (DNA): TGTGCCGCAACGCCGGGACAGGGGAAATCAGGAAACACCATATATTTT. Translated: CAATPGQGKSGNTIYF.

The chain links TRBV10-3 to TRBJ2-5; D ambiguous. V lost 3 bases and J lost 2, with 10 bases in between. The CDR3 covers 14 residues. Germline V gene sequence: CDR1 ENHRY, CDR2 SYGVKD. For the CDR3, the DNA is TGTGCCATCAGTGATATACAGCCGCAAGAGACCCAGTACTTC. Protein sequence: CAISDIQPQETQYF.

This clone was observed once. The chain links TRBV5-6 to TRBJ2-5; the D is unclear. TRBJ2-7 explains the end of the DNA better; the J call may be wrong. CDR1 and CDR2 from the germline V gene are SGHDT and YYEEEE. This CDR3 is built from 11 residues. The CDR3 bases are TGTGCCAGCAGCTTAACCTACGAGCAGTACTTC. It is translated as CASSLTYEQYF.

The chain employs TRBV5-1 and TRBJ1-3; D not resolved. Trimming cost V 4 bases and J 7 bases, with 12 bases left between them. This CDR3 is 13 amino acids long. Germline-derived CDR1 and CDR2 are SGHRS and YFSETQ. The CDR3 bases are TGCGCCAGCAGCGAAGGAGGCACGAACACCATATATTTT. This sequence encodes CASSEGGTNTIYF.

This chain joins TRBV15 and TRBJ2-5; 13 bases are a match to TRBD2. The CDR3 sequence is 18 residues long. J was trimmed by 2 bases and V by 0 bases; bases with no gene match: 6. The V gene's germline CDR1 is LNHNV and CDR2 YYDKDF (reference sequence). This CDR3 is CATSREGLAGTIQETQYF. CDR3 DNA sequence: TGTGCCACCAGCAGAGAGGGACTAGCGGGAACTATACAAGAGACCCAGTACTTC.

This rearrangement joins TRBV19 to TRBJ2-6; D remains ambiguous. The germline gives CDR1 LNHDA, CDR2 SQIVND (reference sequence). The CDR3 is made up of 15 amino acids. V lost 4 bases and J lost 1, with 8 bases in between. CDR3 protein: CASSTPQSGANVLTF. The DNA for the CDR3 is TGTGCCAGTAGTACCCCCCAATCTGGGGCCAACGTCCTGACTTTC.

This sequence joins TRBV19 and TRBJ1-5; 9 bases are a match to TRBD1. This CDR3 has 13 residues. The V and J ends lost 7 bases and 9 bases, in that order; junction bases with no gene match: 7. Germline lookup yields CDR1 LNHDA and CDR2 SQIVND (reference sequence). Here the CDR3 DNA reads TGTGCCAGTACTAGACAGGGGGAAAGGCCCCAGCATTTT. It is translated as CASTRQGERPQHF.

This clone was seen a single time. J is TRBJ2-1 and V is TRBV28; D is undetermined. CDR1 and CDR2 (germline): MDHEN, SYDVKM. V lost 6 bases, J lost 3 bases, and 15 bases lay in between. The CDR3 consists of 15 residues. CDR3 sequence: CASSTRLEVYNEQFF. The CDR3, as DNA: TGTGCCAGCAGCACGCGCCTCGAAGTCTACAATGAGCAGTTCTTC. Full variable domain (rest looked up from reference TRBV28 and TRBJ2-1): DVKVTQSSRYLVKRTGEKVFLECVQDMDHENMFWYRQDPGLGLRLIYFSYDVKMKEKGDIPEGYSVSREKKERFSLILESASTNQTSMYLCASSTRLEVYNEQFFGPGTRLTVL.